This T cell receptor beta chain was profiled in a study of blood T cell repertoires in COVID-19. Turning to the study itself: Some COVID-19 samples were acute and others convalescent; all came from the United States, Italy and Spain. PBMCs, B-cell-depleted T cells, or T cells provided the cDNA or gDNA that made up the material.

In the authors' workflow: Reference gene primers were amplified, and this amplification served to estimate nucleated cell counts. The repertoire was sequenced with immunoSEQ multiplex PCR; TCRdb's copy has only in-frame clones and lacks some. The V and J calls and clone size were taken over from that table, and D and trimming were inferred from the DNA. The sample records 200,000 to 300,000 clones, 83% being singletons. With 5 bases clipped from V and 8 bases from J, the junction kept 8 bases outside the gene matches. This CDR3 is built from 14 residues. Germline CDR1 MDHEN, CDR2 SYDVKM. The chain carries TRBV28 and TRBJ2-5; 10 nucleotides line up with TRBD1. The TCR sequence derives from a human donor in a cohort sampled during active COVID-19. What was sequenced was peripheral blood. The CDR3 sequence is CASSTPGQGRTQYF. The CDR3, as DNA: TGTGCCAGCAGTACCCCGGGACAGGGGCGAACCCAGTACTTC.